This TCR beta chain was captured by sequencing in a study of cytomegalovirus exposure and HLA in healthy donors. Across the study: A data release that came early held about 89 million unique TCRs from HLA-typed donors.

In the PCR, 60 Vbeta and 13 Jbeta primers were used. The data were produced by immunoSEQ multiplex PCR, yet TCRdb's version contains in-frame clones alone and is incomplete. The table records around 160,000 clones, roughly 80% of them present only once. The specimen was PBMCs. The source of this sequence is a middle-aged man in good health and CMV-seropositive.

The CDR3 coding sequence is TGTGCCAGCAGCGTAGGGACTAGCGACGCCTACAATGAGCAGTTCTTC. Its protein product is CASSVGTSDAYNEQFF. This sequence joins TRBV9 and TRBJ2-1; 9 bases are shared with TRBD2. Per germline, CDR1 SGDLS and CDR2 YYNGEE. V was pared by 0 bases and J by 2 bases, with 3 bases of the junction left unmatched. CDR3 length: 16 residues.